This TCR beta chain stems from a study of early T cells in non-severe SARS-CoV-2 infection. Across the whole study: The study sequenced bulk RNA from unsorted whole blood, with chains unpaired. Broader study findings: Missing private and CD4 specificities, VDJdb matching favored anti-spike CD8 responses.

This clonotype showed up many times. What it binds is not known. One entry per CDR3 protein results from TCRdb running MiXCR on the 5' RACE reads. Of more than 20,000 distinct CDR3 sequences listed, approximately 4.8% are singletons. The V segment lost 1 base and the J segment 4 bases; nucleotides outside the gene matches: 4. CDR1 and CDR2 from the germline V gene are LGHNA and YSLEER. The CDR3 is 16 amino acids. J is TRBJ1-2 and V is TRBV4-3; the match to TRBD1 covers 12 bases. The receptor comes from an adult who was a healthcare worker with PCR-confirmed SARS-CoV-2 infection or an uninfected control (not recorded which). Material for sequencing was whole blood. This CDR3 reads CASSQVGQGAIYGYTF. The CDR3 DNA sequence: TGCGCCAGCAGCCAAGTGGGACAGGGGGCGATCTATGGCTACACCTTC.